This T cell receptor beta chain is from a study of blood T cell repertoires in COVID-19. This clone showed up just a few times. As processed by the authors: Using reference gene primer amplification, nucleated cell counts were estimated. Method: immunoSEQ multiplex PCR; TCRdb's copy keeps in-frame clones and lacks some. From that table come the V and J calls and clone size; the DNA was used to work out D and trimming. The table includes a few hundred thousand clones, 86% detected once. The sequence was obtained from a man at least 80 years old with acute or convalescent COVID-19. The sample was peripheral blood.

CDR3 residues: CASSLQTYGQSHEQYF. The DNA of the CDR3 is TGCGCCAGCAGCCTACAGACTTACGGACAGTCCCACGAGCAGTACTTC. V gene TRBV5-1 combines with J gene TRBJ2-7; maybe TRBD1 (6 bases). This CDR3 has 16 residues. Trimming removed 4 bases at V and 5 bases at J, with 22 bases between. Germline CDR1 is SGHRS and CDR2 is YFSETQ. Looking up the rest from reference TRBV5-1 and TRBJ2-7 gives the full variable domain: KAGVTQTPRYLIKTRGQQVTLSCSPISGHRSVSWYQQTPGQGLQFLFEYFSETQRNKGNFPGRFSGRQFSNSRSEMNVSTLELGDSALYLCASSLQTYGQSHEQYFGPGTRLTVT.